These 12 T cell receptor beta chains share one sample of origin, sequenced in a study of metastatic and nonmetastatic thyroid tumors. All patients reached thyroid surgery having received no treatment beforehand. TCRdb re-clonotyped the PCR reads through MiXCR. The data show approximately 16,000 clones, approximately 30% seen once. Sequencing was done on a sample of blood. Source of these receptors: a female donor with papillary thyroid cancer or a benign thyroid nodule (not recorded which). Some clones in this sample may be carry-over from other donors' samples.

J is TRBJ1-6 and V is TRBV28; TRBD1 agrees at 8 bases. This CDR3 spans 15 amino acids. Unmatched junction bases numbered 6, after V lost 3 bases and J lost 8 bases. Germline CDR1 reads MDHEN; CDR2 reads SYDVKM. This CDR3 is CASSFPGTGYSPLHF. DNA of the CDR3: TGTGCCAGCAGTTTTCCCGGGACAGGTTATTCACCCCTCCACTTT.

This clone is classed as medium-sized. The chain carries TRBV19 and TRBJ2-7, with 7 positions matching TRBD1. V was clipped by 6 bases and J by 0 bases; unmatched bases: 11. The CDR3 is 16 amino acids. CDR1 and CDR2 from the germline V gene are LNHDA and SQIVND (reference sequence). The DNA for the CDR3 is TGTGCCAGTAGCACAAAGTCGGACAGGAGCTCCTACGAGCAGTACTTC. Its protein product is CASSTKSDRSSYEQYF.

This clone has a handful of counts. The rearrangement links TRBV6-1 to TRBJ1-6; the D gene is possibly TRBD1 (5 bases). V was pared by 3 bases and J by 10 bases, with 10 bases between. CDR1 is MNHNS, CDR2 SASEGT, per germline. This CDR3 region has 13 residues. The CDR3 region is CASSDREESPLHF. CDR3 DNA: TGTGCCAGCAGTGACAGGGAAGAATCACCCCTCCACTTT.

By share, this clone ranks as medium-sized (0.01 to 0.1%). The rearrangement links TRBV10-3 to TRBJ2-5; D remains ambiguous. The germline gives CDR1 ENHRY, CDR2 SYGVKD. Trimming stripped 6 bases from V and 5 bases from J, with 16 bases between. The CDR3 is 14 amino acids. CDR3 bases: TGTGCCATCAGCGTTCTAGTTGACCGGGAGACCCAGTACTTC. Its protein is CAISVLVDRETQYF.

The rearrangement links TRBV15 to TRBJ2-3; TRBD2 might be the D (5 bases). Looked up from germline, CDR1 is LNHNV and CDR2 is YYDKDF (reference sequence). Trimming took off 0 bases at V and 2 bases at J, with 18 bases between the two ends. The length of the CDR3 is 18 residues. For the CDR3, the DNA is TGTGCCACCAGCAGAGACACCCTCGCGGGCGCCTTCACAGATACGCAGTATTTT. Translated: CATSRDTLAGAFTDTQYF.

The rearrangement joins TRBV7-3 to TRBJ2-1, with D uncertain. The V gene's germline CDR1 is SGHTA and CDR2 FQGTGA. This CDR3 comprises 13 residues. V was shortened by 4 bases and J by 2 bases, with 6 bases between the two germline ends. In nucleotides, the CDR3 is TGTGCCAGCAGCTCCGAAACCTACAATGAGCAGTTCTTC. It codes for CASSSETYNEQFF.

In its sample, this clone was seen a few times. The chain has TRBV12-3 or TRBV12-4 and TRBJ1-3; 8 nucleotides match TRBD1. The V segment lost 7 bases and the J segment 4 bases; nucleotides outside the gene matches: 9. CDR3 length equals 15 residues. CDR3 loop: CASTERQGTGNTIYF. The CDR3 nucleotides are TGTGCCAGCACCGAAAGACAGGGGACGGGAAACACCATATATTTT.

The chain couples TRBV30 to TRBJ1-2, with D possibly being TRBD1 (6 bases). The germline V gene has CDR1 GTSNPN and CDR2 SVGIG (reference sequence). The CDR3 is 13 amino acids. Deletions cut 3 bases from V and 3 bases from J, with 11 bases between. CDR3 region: CAWRPWTDYGYTF. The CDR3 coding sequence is TGTGCCTGGAGGCCCTGGACAGACTATGGCTACACCTTC.

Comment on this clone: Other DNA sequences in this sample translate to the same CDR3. The CDR3 spells CASREDGYTF. The CDR3 DNA reads TGTGCCAGCAGGGAGGACGGCTACACCTTC. V usage is TRBV6-1 and J usage is TRBJ1-2; D is uncertain. The CDR3 contains 10 residues. V lost 6 bases and J 8 bases, leaving 7 bases between the germline ends. Germline values: CDR1 MNHNS, CDR2 SASEGT.

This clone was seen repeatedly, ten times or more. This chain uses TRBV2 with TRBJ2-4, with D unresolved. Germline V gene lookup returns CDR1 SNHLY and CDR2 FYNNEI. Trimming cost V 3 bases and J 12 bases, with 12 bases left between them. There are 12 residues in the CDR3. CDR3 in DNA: TGTGCCAGCAGTGATGGGCTCCTACCTCAGTACTTC. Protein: CASSDGLLPQYF.

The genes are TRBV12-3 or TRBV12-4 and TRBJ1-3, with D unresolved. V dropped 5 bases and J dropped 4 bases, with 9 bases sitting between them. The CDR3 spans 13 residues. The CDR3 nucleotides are TGTGCCAGCAGTCGGGGTCTGGGAAACACCATATATTTT. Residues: CASSRGLGNTIYF.

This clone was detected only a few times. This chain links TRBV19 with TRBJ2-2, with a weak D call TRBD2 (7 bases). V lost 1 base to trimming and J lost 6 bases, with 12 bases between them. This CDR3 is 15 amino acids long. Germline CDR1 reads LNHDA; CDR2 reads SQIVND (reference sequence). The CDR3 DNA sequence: TGTGCCAGTAGTATAGGAGGCGGGGGCCCCGGGGAGCTGTTTTTT. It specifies CASSIGGGGPGELFF.